This record concerns one T cell receptor (beta chain) sequence. What it recognizes is unknown. CDR3 length: 14 amino acids. Germline V CDR1 and CDR2: SGDLS, YYNGEE. Unmatched junction bases numbered 2, after V lost 2 bases and J lost 6 bases. This table comes from immunoSEQ multiplex PCR, and its TCRdb copy is limited to in-frame clones, with some not included. The table includes 120,000 or so clones, roughly 95% detected once. The data were taken from a study of cytomegalovirus exposure and HLA in healthy donors. Looking at the study overall: Both the roughly 120 validation repertoires and the roughly 700 first-cohort repertoires used the same platform, as reported by a later analysis. Study-level findings and limits: Rarity marked most TCR sequences, yet some public TCRs occurred in many donors. Specificity for CMV antigens was confirmed in vitro for a few of the CMV-associated chains.

The genes are TRBV9 and TRBJ1-4, with TRBD1 identical over 9 bases. The clonotype was recovered from a man aged 18 to 35 in good health and CMV-seronegative. The sequenced sample consisted of PBMCs. The CDR3, as DNA: TGTGCCAGCAGCGTTAGGACAGGGGATGAAAAACTGTTTTTT. As protein: CASSVRTGDEKLFF.